The sequence of this T cell receptor beta chain was determined in a study of OX40 agonist ivuxolimab in advanced cancers. Study-wide context: Dosing consisted of intravenous ivuxolimab at 0.01 to 10 mg/kg every 2 weeks.

Whole-study results and caveats: With doses of 0.1 to 3.0 mg/kg, CD4+ and CD8+ blood T cells had undergone clonal expansion by week 6. Some nonresponders also had low normalized T-cell clonal expansion.

Germline V CDR1 and CDR2: KGHSH, LQKENI. CDR3 length: 13 amino acids. Trimming pared 5 bases from V and 2 bases from J, leaving 9 bases between. Repertoires were generated with immunoSEQ multiplex PCR, while TCRdb's copy carries only in-frame clones and drops some. The table lists more than 75,000 clones, under 95% of them singletons. This clone showed up just a few times. The antigen is undetermined. This clonotype originated in an adult with an advanced solid tumor such as melanoma, head and neck, liver or kidney cancer. The J gene is TRBJ1-2, the V gene TRBV18, with D possibly TRBD1 on 6 matching bases. The sequenced sample was CD4+ or CD8+ T cells sorted from blood, obtained in a trial of the OX40 agonist ivuxolimab. As DNA, the CDR3 is TGTGCCAGCTCAGCGACAGGAAACTATGGCTACACCTTC. Protein product: CASSATGNYGYTF.